These T cell receptor beta chains were read from a single sample in a study of blood T cell repertoires in COVID-19. Assay used: immunoSEQ multiplex PCR; TCRdb lists only in-frame clones, some missing. Here the sample spans some 200,000 clones, about 80% being singletons. Material: peripheral blood. These TCRs come from a man aged 25 to 40 with active or convalescent COVID-19. CDR3s include the opening cysteine and the closing phenylalanine or tryptophan.

v_gene,j_gene,CDR3aa
TRBV30,TRBJ2-7,CAWTRPGQGGVEQYF
TRBV19,TRBJ1-1,CASSIGAGTEAFF
TRBV28,TRBJ2-2,CASSPYRGLTGELFF
TRBV7-8,TRBJ1-5,CASSRTGPPGQPQHF
TRBV24-1,TRBJ2-1,CATSAGLAGGRTDNEQFF
TRBV30,TRBJ1-5,CAWSDRNQPQHF
TRBV2,TRBJ1-3,CASSPTGGWNTIYF
TRBV5-1,TRBJ2-1,CASGEFGGSSYNEQFF
TRBV7-2,TRBJ1-1,CASSFQGTLNTEAFF
TRBV4-3,TRBJ1-4,CASSQEFGQGYEKLFF
TRBV23-1,TRBJ2-5,CASSQSGLAGGPQETQYF
TRBV21-1,TRBJ1-3,CASSLARRSGNTIYF
TRBV28,TRBJ1-5,CASRTGQGNQPQHF
TRBV28,TRBJ1-2,CASSLGYGTATNYGYTF
TRBV6-5,TRBJ2-1,CASSYSADYNEQFF
TRBV24-1,TRBJ1-2,CATSDITGGKDYGYTF
TRBV3-1/TRBV3-2,TRBJ1-4,CASSGTGYEKLFF
TRBV9,TRBJ2-1,CASSVGTGELGEQFF
TRBV5-1,TRBJ1-1,CASSFTGGPQPEAFF
TRBV5-1,TRBJ1-6,CASSLGTGPESSPLHF
TRBV9,TRBJ2-4,CASSPEGGGATKNIQYF
TRBV5-5,TRBJ1-1,CASSSGQENTEAFF
TRBV28,TRBJ1-5,CASSPTGVAFSNQPQHF
TRBV30,TRBJ2-7,CAWSPLAGRMYF
TRBV5-6,TRBJ2-3,CASSYPGQGSDTQYF
TRBV27,TRBJ1-1,CASSVDSGTEAFF
TRBV11-2,TRBJ2-1,CASSLVLGLANEQFF
TRBV7-8,TRBJ1-1,CASSYSGQGIEAFF
TRBV19,TRBJ2-5,CASSRFAGTNQETQYF
TRBV18,TRBJ2-3,CASSPQSTDTQYF
TRBV5-8,TRBJ1-5,CASSPRQGNQPQHF
TRBV15,TRBJ2-3,CATSRGGGGALLADTQYF
TRBV11-3,TRBJ2-1,CASSLGSGGTYNEQFF
TRBV29-1,TRBJ2-1,CSATRASSYNEQFF
TRBV4-2,TRBJ2-5,CASSQDPTSGGETQYF
TRBV4-2,TRBJ1-1,CASSQDSWAQEAFF
TRBV30,TRBJ2-1,CASLGPRSSYNEQFF
TRBV6-5,TRBJ1-1,CASSYATGGMTEAFF
TRBV21-1,TRBJ2-3,CASSPHGDKANRGEPQYF
TRBV19,TRBJ1-1,CASSQPGQLNTEAFF
TRBV6-5,TRBJ1-1,CASSYSGDIGTAEAFF
TRBV29-1,TRBJ2-1,CSVQAGDGDEQFF
TRBV6-5,TRBJ1-3,CASSYTEGGNTIYF
TRBV10-1,TRBJ1-1,CASSEGTGLPMNTEAFF
TRBV12-2,TRBJ2-6,CAASGWDTGANVLTF
TRBV19,TRBJ1-1,CASSIGGWTGTPNTEAFF
TRBV11-2,TRBJ2-1,CASGGALNNEQFF
TRBV30,TRBJ2-1,CAWSGLAGVGEQFF
TRBV6-5,TRBJ1-2,CASSRPDRSQGYTF
TRBV7-2,TRBJ1-1,CASSLGGGINTEAFF
TRBV9,TRBJ2-2,CASSPTPGLSGTGELFF
TRBV30,TRBJ2-3,CAWSVLEGVGTDTQYF
TRBV7-2,TRBJ2-2,CASNLGLAATGELFF